This is a list of T cell receptor beta chains from one sample in a study of tumor-infiltrating lymphocytes in primary liver carcinoma. From the multiplex PCR reads, TCRdb called clonotypes with MiXCR, one entry per CDR3 protein. The sample lists roughly 25,000 distinct CDR3 sequences, 78% occurring once. Input material: liver tumor tissue from sampling region 3. The source of these receptors is a man aged 40-55 years with primary liver carcinoma and hepatitis B virus infection. Both conserved end residues are part of each CDR3. The D gene is left open where the match is weak. Only part of the rows carry a size: once, few, many, or a class if the clone is expanded.

CDR3 protein | CDR3 DNA | J gene | D gene | V gene | clone size
CSARLLASLRNEQFF | TGCAGTGCCAGGTTACTAGCGTCCCTTCGGAATGAGCAGTTCTTC | TRBJ2-1 | TRBD2 | TRBV20-1 | -
CASSSDRDLTGELFF | TGTGCCAGCAGCTCGGACCGGGACTTAACCGGGGAGTTGTTTTTT | TRBJ2-2 | - | TRBV5-4 | -
CTSSQEVADGVLPQYF | TGCACCAGCAGCCAAGAAGTCGCGGACGGGGTTCTGCCCCAGTATTTT | TRBJ2-3 | - | TRBV4-1 | once
CSARIRGTSASYVQYF | TGCAGTGCTAGAATAAGGGGGACTAGCGCCTCCTACGTGCAGTACTTC | TRBJ2-7 | TRBD2 | TRBV20-1 | few
CASSTRDKSYEQYF | TGTGCCAGCAGTACCCGGGACAAGTCCTACGAGCAGTACTTC | TRBJ2-7 | - | TRBV6-5 | medium-sized
CASRPPTSVRRTDTLYF | TGTGCCAGCAGACCCCCGACTAGCGTGAGGAGAACAGATACGCTGTATTTT | TRBJ2-3 | TRBD2 | TRBV6-6 | once
CASSLELIAGNNEQFF | TGTGCCAGCAGCTTAGAGCTCATAGCGGGAAATAATGAGCAGTTCTTC | TRBJ2-1 | TRBD2 | TRBV11-2 | -
CAISYDSGQGGTEAFF | TGTGCCATCAGTTACGATAGTGGACAGGGGGGGACTGAAGCTTTCTTT | TRBJ1-1 | TRBD1 | TRBV10-3 | many
CTSNQDLGRTPYEQYF | TGTACCAGCAACCAAGATTTGGGCAGGACACCCTACGAGCAGTACTTC | TRBJ2-7 | - | TRBV4-3 | -
CASSLATSPLYERYF | TGCGCCAGTAGCTTGGCGACCTCCCCCCTCTACGAGCGGTACTTC | TRBJ2-7 | - | TRBV5-1 | -